These 6 T cell receptor beta chains were sequenced from one sample in a study of cytomegalovirus exposure and HLA in healthy donors. This PCR relied on a set of 60 Vbeta primers and 13 Jbeta primers. Only in-frame clones appear in the TCRdb table, and some are missing; sequencing was by immunoSEQ multiplex PCR. Of about 110,000 clones in the sample, roughly 70% were seen once. What was sequenced was PBMCs. Receptor source: a woman aged 25 to 39 in good health and CMV-seronegative.

V and J are TRBV27 and TRBJ2-1, with 7 bases lining up with TRBD1. The V segment lost 4 bases and the J segment 0 bases; nucleotides outside the gene matches: 3. This CDR3 has 15 amino acids. The germline V gene encodes CDR1 MNHEY and CDR2 SMNVEV (reference sequence). CDR3 loop: CASSSRQGSYNEQFF. CDR3 DNA sequence: TGTGCCAGCAGTTCCCGACAGGGCTCCTACAATGAGCAGTTCTTC.

The rearrangement links TRBV18 to TRBJ1-5, with a weak D call TRBD1 (5 bases). The germline V gene has CDR1 KGHSH and CDR2 LQKENI. This CDR3 spans 17 amino acids. Trimming shortened V by 4 bases and J by 1 base, and 17 bases separated the two germline ends. For the CDR3, the DNA is TGTGCCAGCTCACGTACAACGAGGACAAGGAGCAATCAGCCCCAGCATTTT. It specifies CASSRTTRTRSNQPQHF.

This rearrangement joins TRBV11-2 to TRBJ2-7; 7 positions match TRBD1. V shed 1 base and J 4 bases; nucleotides not matched to a gene: 13. The CDR3 loop spans 17 amino acids. Germline-derived CDR1 and CDR2 are SGHAT and FQNNGV. CDR3 region: CASSLAFPERTGYEQYF. DNA for the CDR3: TGTGCCAGCAGCTTAGCCTTTCCAGAGCGGACAGGATACGAGCAGTACTTC.

This rearrangement joins TRBV7-9 to TRBJ2-7, with 7 bases lining up with TRBD1. The V gene's germline CDR1 is SEHNR and CDR2 FQNEAQ (reference sequence). V dropped 5 bases and J dropped 3; count of bases not matched to a gene: 7. This CDR3 is 14 amino acids long. CDR3 in amino acids: CASSDAGTDYEQYF. The CDR3 bases are TGTGCCAGCAGCGACGCAGGGACAGACTACGAGCAGTACTTC.

This clone was observed a single time. Written as DNA, the CDR3 is TGCGCCAGCCAGTCAGGCGGGAACGTTGTGCAGTTCTTC. Encoded protein: CASQSGGNVVQFF. The chain combines TRBV10-2 with TRBJ2-1; tentative D call: TRBD2 (6 bases). Germline values: CDR1 WSHSY, CDR2 SAAADI. The V gene lost 8 bases and the J gene lost 12 bases, with 20 bases spanning the gap. The CDR3 is 13 residues long.

The J gene is TRBJ1-1, the V gene TRBV6-6, with a weak D call TRBD1 (6 bases). This CDR3 contains 16 residues. V lost 7 bases and J 2 bases, leaving 20 bases between the germline ends. The germline V gene encodes CDR1 MNHNY and CDR2 SVGAGI (reference sequence). CDR3 loop: CASTLPQTGFNTEAFF. CDR3 DNA sequence: TGTGCCAGCACCCTACCGCAGACAGGTTTCAACACTGAAGCTTTCTTT.